The 26 T cell receptor beta chains below all came from one sample that was sequenced in a study of a mutant IDH1 vaccine in newly diagnosed glioma. Antigens of these TCRs are unknown. Profiling relied on immunoSEQ multiplex PCR, and the TCRdb table lists in-frame clones only, not all of them. The table shows about 44,000 clones, with under 95% occurring only once. Specified time point: week 23, last vaccination. Doses of 300 ug of mutant IDH1 20-mer peptide were given with topical imiquimod. Sequencing used PBMCs, obtained from a glioma patient whose treatment included an IDH1 peptide vaccine. These receptor sequences come from a man aged 50 to 59 with glioma.

The chain recombines TRBV5-4 with TRBJ2-7; 8 bases fit TRBD2. This CDR3 comprises 15 residues. V lost 2 bases, J lost 2 bases, and 6 bases stayed unmatched. Germline CDR1 SGHNT, CDR2 YYREEE (reference sequence). The chain's CDR3 is CASSLSTSGTYEQYF. In DNA, the CDR3 is TGTGCCAGCAGCTTAAGTACTAGCGGCACCTACGAGCAGTACTTC.

This clone has just a few counts. The chain joins TRBV9 to TRBJ2-3; D is undetermined. The CDR3 has 13 residues. V was trimmed by 2 bases and J by 4 bases, leaving 8 bases between them. Germline CDR1 is SGDLS and CDR2 is YYNGEE. CDR3 amino acids: CASSVQVADTQYF. The CDR3 DNA is TGTGCCAGCAGCGTCCAAGTAGCAGATACGCAGTATTTT.

This clone qualifies as medium-sized. The V and J genes are TRBV28 and TRBJ2-2; D is unresolved. Germline V lookup: CDR1 MDHEN, CDR2 SYDVKM. The CDR3 extends over 12 amino acids. With 4 bases removed from V and 7 bases from J, the gap between germline ends came to 7 bases. CDR3 region: CASSSTDGELFF. The CDR3 bases are TGTGCCAGCAGTTCAACAGACGGGGAGCTGTTTTTT.

The chain is built from TRBV6-4 and TRBJ2-2, with 7 bases fitting TRBD2. Germline assignment: CDR1 MRHNA and CDR2 SNTAGT. Unmatched junction bases numbered 2, after V lost 3 bases and J lost 7 bases. The CDR3 spans 13 residues. The CDR3 is CASSERESGELFF. CDR3 DNA: TGTGCCAGCAGTGAGCGGGAGAGCGGGGAGCTGTTTTTT.

Of note for this clone: Other DNA variants within this sample encode the same CDR3. The gene calls are TRBV7-9 and TRBJ2-7; TRBD1 agrees at 7 bases. CDR1 and CDR2 (germline): SEHNR, FQNEAQ (reference sequence). The CDR3 runs to 15 residues. The junction had 8 bases not matched to a gene; V was cut back by 4 bases and J by 2 bases. The CDR3 loop is CASSSRTGSPYEQYF. The CDR3 DNA follows: TGTGCCAGCAGCTCCAGGACAGGCAGCCCCTACGAGCAGTACTTC.

V gene TRBV2 combines with J gene TRBJ1-6, with D uncertain. Trimming cost V 3 bases and J 13 bases, with 13 bases left between them. Germline V gene lookup returns CDR1 SNHLY and CDR2 FYNNEI. This CDR3 spans 13 amino acids. The CDR3 reads CASSDHRVHPLHF. CDR3 DNA: TGTGCCAGCAGTGACCACCGAGTACACCCCCTCCACTTT. Full variable domain (remainder filled in from reference TRBV2 and TRBJ1-6): EPEVTQTPSHQVTQMGQEVILRCVPISNHLYFYWYRQILGQKVEFLVSFYNNEISEKSEIFDDQFSVERPDGSNFTLKIRSTKLEDSAMYFCASSDHRVHPLHFGNGTRLTVT.

The chain carries TRBV7-6 and TRBJ1-5; D perhaps matches TRBD1 (6 bases). CDR1 SGHVS and CDR2 FNYEAQ come from the germline V gene. The V and J ends lost 5 bases and 6 bases respectively, with 14 bases between them. The CDR3 spans 14 residues. The CDR3 reads CASSPRGAGQPQHF. In DNA, the CDR3 is TGTGCCAGCAGCCCCAGGGGCGCGGGTCAGCCCCAGCATTTT.

The gene calls are TRBV5-6 and TRBJ2-7; possibly TRBD1 for D (6 bases). The CDR3 has 14 amino acids. Germline loops: CDR1 SGHDT, CDR2 YYEEEE. Trimming took 0 bases from V and 0 from J, leaving 7 bases between them. CDR3 sequence (DNA): TGTGCCAGCAGCTTGGGGGACACCTCCTACGAGCAGTACTTC. Translating gives CASSLGDTSYEQYF.

V gene TRBV10-3 combines with J gene TRBJ2-2; TRBD1 agrees at 9 bases. Germline V gene sequence: CDR1 ENHRY, CDR2 SYGVKD. With 6 bases clipped from V and 7 bases from J, the junction kept 6 bases outside the gene matches. This CDR3 contains 14 residues. In nucleotides, the CDR3 is TGTGCCATCAGGGGGACAGGGAACGGCGGGGAGCTGTTTTTT. This codes for CAIRGTGNGGELFF.

The V and J genes are TRBV4-3 and TRBJ2-5; 9 bases fit TRBD1. V shed 4 bases and J 2 bases; nucleotides not matched to a gene: 14. CDR3 size: 18 residues. CDR1 and CDR2 from the germline V gene are LGHNA and YSLEER. CDR3 bases: TGCGCCAGCAGCCCACAGTTTCGGGATGACAGGGGGCAAGAGACCCAGTACTTC. The encoded protein is CASSPQFRDDRGQETQYF.

The CDR3 protein is CASRSTTAISRYTF. The CDR3 nucleotides read TGTGCCAGCAGAAGTACGACAGCCATATCACGCTACACCTTC. The chain couples TRBV6-5 to TRBJ1-2; TRBD1 might be the D (5 bases). Between the trimmed V and J ends, which lost 6 bases and 9 bases, there was a span of 20 bases. This CDR3 contains 14 residues. Germline V CDR1 and CDR2: MNHEY, SVGAGI.

This clone was found a few times. V and J are TRBV30 and TRBJ1-1; D gene ambiguous. CDR1 GTSNPN and CDR2 SVGIG come from the germline V gene (reference sequence). V lost 4 bases and J 0 bases, leaving 9 bases between the germline ends. The CDR3 is made up of 13 amino acids. In DNA form, the CDR3 reads TGTGCCTGGATTGGACGGGTGAACACTGAAGCTTTCTTT. Its protein is CAWIGRVNTEAFF.

CDR3 sequence reads: CASSEGTYEQYF. Written as DNA, the CDR3 is TGCGCCAGCAGTGAGGGGACCTACGAGCAGTACTTC. The chain carries TRBV10-1 and TRBJ2-7; D not certain. CDR1 is WNHNN, CDR2 SYGVQD, per germline (reference sequence). Trimming pared 2 bases from V and 2 bases from J, leaving 4 bases between. The CDR3 covers 12 residues.

The rearrangement uses TRBV30 and TRBJ2-3, with TRBD2 identical over 7 bases. With 1 base clipped from V and 1 base from J, the junction kept 5 bases outside the gene matches. Germline V gene sequence: CDR1 GTSNPN, CDR2 SVGIG (reference sequence). This CDR3 contains 15 residues. The CDR3 bases are TGTGCCTGGAGTGGGGGAGGGGCCCGCACAGATACGCAGTATTTT. Protein: CAWSGGGARTDTQYF.

The rearrangement links TRBV2 to TRBJ2-5; TRBD1 matches 9 bases. With V trimmed by 2 bases and J by 4 bases, 8 bases remained unmatched. Germline V lookup: CDR1 SNHLY, CDR2 FYNNEI. The CDR3 sequence is 16 residues long. The CDR3 spells CASSELGQGLVETQYF. The CDR3 coding sequence is TGTGCCAGCAGTGAATTGGGACAGGGTTTGGTAGAGACCCAGTACTTC.

The V and J genes are TRBV27 and TRBJ1-5, with D perhaps TRBD1 (5 bases). CDR3 length: 14 amino acids. Germline V gene lookup returns CDR1 MNHEY and CDR2 SMNVEV (reference sequence). V was shortened by 6 bases and J by 4 bases, with 13 bases between the two germline ends. The CDR3 sequence is CASSPLGGNQPQHF. CDR3 nucleotides: TGTGCCAGCAGCCCCCTCGGGGGAAATCAGCCCCAGCATTTT.

This chain connects TRBV27 to TRBJ1-1; a possible D gene is TRBD1 (5 bases). Deletions cut 5 bases from V and 6 bases from J, with 19 bases between. This CDR3 comprises 15 residues. CDR1 is MNHEY and CDR2 is SMNVEV in the germline V gene (reference sequence). The CDR3 DNA reads as TGTGCCAGCAGTGGACATGCGGTGGGTAGCGCTGAAGCTTTCTTT. This encodes CASSGHAVGSAEAFF.

This clone was observed a single time. The V and J genes are TRBV11-3 and TRBJ2-3, with D perhaps assigned TRBD1 or TRBD2 (6 bases each). The CDR3 runs to 16 residues. Trimming took 5 bases from V and 5 from J, leaving 20 bases between them. Germline V gene data show CDR1 as SGHNT and CDR2 as YENEEA. CDR3 residues: CASSPQGGPAGDTQYF. The CDR3 DNA follows: TGTGCCAGCAGCCCTCAAGGGGGGCCAGCGGGAGATACGCAGTATTTT.

The chain carries TRBV2 and TRBJ2-5; D remains ambiguous. The CDR3 sequence is 13 residues long. Trimming removed 4 bases at V and 1 base at J, with 7 bases between. Germline V lookup: CDR1 SNHLY, CDR2 FYNNEI. This chain's CDR3 is CASSVNRQETQYF. CDR3 nucleotide sequence: TGTGCCAGCAGTGTAAATCGCCAAGAGACCCAGTACTTC.

V and J are TRBV20-1 and TRBJ2-3; no clear D gene. Germline V gene sequence: CDR1 DFQATT, CDR2 SNEGSKA (reference sequence). There are 11 residues in the CDR3. CDR3 DNA: TGCAGCGCGACAAGCACAGATACGCAGTATTTT. It is translated as CSATSTDTQYF.

The gene calls are TRBV2 and TRBJ1-5; no clear D. Trimming took 7 bases from V and 4 from J, leaving 8 bases between them. Germline loops: CDR1 SNHLY, CDR2 FYNNEI. The CDR3 covers 12 residues. CDR3 nucleotide sequence: TGTGCCAGCAATTGGCAGAATCAGCCCCAGCATTTT. This encodes CASNWQNQPQHF.

DNA for the CDR3: TGTGCCAGCCAACGATCCGGGACACGGAATTCACCCCTCCACTTT. Its translation is CASQRSGTRNSPLHF. V and J are TRBV6-5 and TRBJ1-6; tentatively, D is TRBD1 (6 bases). CDR3 size: 15 residues. V gave up 8 bases and J gave up 7 bases, with 18 bases separating them. Germline V CDR1 and CDR2: MNHEY, SVGAGI.

This clone has only one observation. V is TRBV5-6 and J is TRBJ2-3; D is uncertain. Germline loops: CDR1 SGHDT, CDR2 YYEEEE. The CDR3 has 14 amino acids. The germline V and J ends were trimmed by 6 bases and 2 bases, with 13 bases remaining between them. CDR3 sequence: CASTPESFTDTQYF. In nucleotides, the CDR3 is TGTGCCAGCACCCCGGAGTCTTTCACAGATACGCAGTATTTT.

CDR3 sequence reads: CASSPDPWSKTEAFF. CDR3 sequence (DNA): TGTGCCAGCAGCCCGGACCCGTGGTCGAAGACTGAAGCTTTCTTT. V is TRBV5-5 and J is TRBJ1-1; no firm D call. Germline CDR1 and CDR2: SGHKS and YYEKEE (reference sequence). This CDR3 spans 15 amino acids. Between the trimmed V and J ends, which lost 4 bases and 5 bases, there was a span of 18 bases.

The chain uses TRBV6-6 and TRBJ1-5; 9 bases align to TRBD1. This CDR3 has 14 residues. Trimming removed 7 bases from V and 4 bases from J; junction bases left unmatched: 5. The germline CDR1 and CDR2 sequences are MNHNY and SVGAGI (reference sequence). The CDR3 sequence: CASTWDRDNQPQHF. The CDR3 DNA follows: TGTGCCAGCACTTGGGACAGGGATAATCAGCCCCAGCATTTT.

The chain recombines TRBV5-1 with TRBJ2-7, with a weak D call TRBD2 (6 bases). CDR3 length: 14 amino acids. V was cut by 3 bases and J by 4 bases, with 14 bases left in between. Germline V gene sequence: CDR1 SGHRS, CDR2 YFSETQ. This CDR3 is CASSSSRGFYEQYF. The CDR3 nucleotides read TGCGCCAGCAGCTCGAGCCGGGGGTTTTACGAGCAGTACTTC.